What follows describes a single TCR beta chain. The record originates from a study of blood T cell repertoires in COVID-19. About the study: Samples came from the United States, Italy and Spain, spanning acute and convalescent COVID-19.

Everyone who took part was roughly 18 to 89 years old, and they came from 20 to 25 US areas. Participants reported their clinical history, and cohort assignment relied on those reports. Sequencing was performed with immunoSEQ multiplex PCR; in TCRdb, only in-frame clones are kept and a portion is missing. The sample holds 200,000 to 300,000 clones; roughly 91% are singletons and the top ten take 3.5% to 4%. Germline CDR1 DFQATT, CDR2 SNEGSKA (reference sequence). This CDR3 has 15 residues. V lost 3 bases to trimming and J lost 4 bases, with 18 bases between them. The sequencing sample was made of PBMCs or T cells enriched from blood (not recorded which). The rearrangement links TRBV20-1 to TRBJ1-1; D may be TRBD1 (5 bases). The sequence derives from a woman aged 25 to 39 with acute COVID-19. The CDR3 reads CSASTGYPGGTEAFF. DNA for the CDR3: TGCAGTGCTAGTACGGGCTACCCGGGGGGCACTGAAGCTTTCTTT.